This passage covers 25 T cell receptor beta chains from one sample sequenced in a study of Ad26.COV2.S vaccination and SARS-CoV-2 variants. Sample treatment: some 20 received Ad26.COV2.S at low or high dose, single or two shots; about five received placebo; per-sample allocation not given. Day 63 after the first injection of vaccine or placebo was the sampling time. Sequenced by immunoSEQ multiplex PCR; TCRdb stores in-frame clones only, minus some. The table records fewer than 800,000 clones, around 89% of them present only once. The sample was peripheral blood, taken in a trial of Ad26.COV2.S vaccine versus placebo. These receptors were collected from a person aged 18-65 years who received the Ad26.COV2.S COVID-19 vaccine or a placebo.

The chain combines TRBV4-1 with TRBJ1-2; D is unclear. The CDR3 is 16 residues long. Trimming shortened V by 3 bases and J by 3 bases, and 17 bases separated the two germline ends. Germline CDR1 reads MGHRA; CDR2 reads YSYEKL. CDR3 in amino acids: CASSHPDGILDYGYTF. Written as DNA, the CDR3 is TGCGCCAGCAGCCACCCGGACGGGATCTTGGACTATGGCTACACCTTC.

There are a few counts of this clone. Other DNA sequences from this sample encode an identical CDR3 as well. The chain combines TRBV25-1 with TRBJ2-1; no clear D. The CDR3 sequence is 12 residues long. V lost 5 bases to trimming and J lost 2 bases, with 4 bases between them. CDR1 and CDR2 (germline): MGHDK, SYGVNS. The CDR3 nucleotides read TGTGCCAGCAGTCTTACCTACAATGAGCAGTTCTTC. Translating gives CASSLTYNEQFF.

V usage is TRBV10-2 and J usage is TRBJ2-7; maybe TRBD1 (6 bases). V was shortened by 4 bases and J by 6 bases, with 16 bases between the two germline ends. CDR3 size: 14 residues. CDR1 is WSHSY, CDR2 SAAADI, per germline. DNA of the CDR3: TGCGCCAGCAGTGTCTACAGGGTATACTCCGAGCAGTACTTC. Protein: CASSVYRVYSEQYF.

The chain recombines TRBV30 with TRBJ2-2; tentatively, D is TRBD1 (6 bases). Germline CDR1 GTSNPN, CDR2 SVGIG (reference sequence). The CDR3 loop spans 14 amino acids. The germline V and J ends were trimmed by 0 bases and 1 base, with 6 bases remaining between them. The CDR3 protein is CAWSVQGNTGELFF. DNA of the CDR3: TGTGCCTGGAGTGTACAGGGGAACACCGGGGAGCTGTTTTTT.

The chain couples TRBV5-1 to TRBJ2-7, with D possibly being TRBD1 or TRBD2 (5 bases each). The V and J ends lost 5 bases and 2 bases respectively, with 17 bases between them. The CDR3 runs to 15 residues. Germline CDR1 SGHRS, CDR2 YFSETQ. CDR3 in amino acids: CASRTRDDSTYEQYF. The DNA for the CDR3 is TGCGCCAGCAGAACCCGGGACGATTCGACCTACGAGCAGTACTTC.

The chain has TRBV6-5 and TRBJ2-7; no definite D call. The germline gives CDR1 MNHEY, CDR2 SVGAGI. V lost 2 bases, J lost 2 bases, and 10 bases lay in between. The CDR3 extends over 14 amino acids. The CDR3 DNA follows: TGTGCCAGCAGTTACCGCGGCCCGACCTACGAGCAGTACTTC. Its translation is CASSYRGPTYEQYF.

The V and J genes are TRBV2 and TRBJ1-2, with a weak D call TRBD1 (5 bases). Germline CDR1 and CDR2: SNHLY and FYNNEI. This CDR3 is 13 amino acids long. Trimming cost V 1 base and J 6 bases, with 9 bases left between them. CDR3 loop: CASSEVREHGYTF. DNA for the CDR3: TGTGCCAGCAGTGAAGTCAGGGAACATGGCTACACCTTC.

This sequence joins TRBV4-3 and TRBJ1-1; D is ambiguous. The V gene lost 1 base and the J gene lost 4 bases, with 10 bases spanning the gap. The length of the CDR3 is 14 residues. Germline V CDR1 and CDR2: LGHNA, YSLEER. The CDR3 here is CASSQGSFGTEAFF. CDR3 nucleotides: TGCGCCAGCAGCCAAGGATCTTTCGGCACTGAAGCTTTCTTT.

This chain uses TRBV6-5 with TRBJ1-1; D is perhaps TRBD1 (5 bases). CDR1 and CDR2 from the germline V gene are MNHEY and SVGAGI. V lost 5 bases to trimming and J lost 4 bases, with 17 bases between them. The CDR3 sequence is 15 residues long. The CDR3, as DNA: TGTGCCAGCAGTCCCCCTAGGACCGGGGCCACTGAAGCTTTCTTT. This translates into CASSPPRTGATEAFF.

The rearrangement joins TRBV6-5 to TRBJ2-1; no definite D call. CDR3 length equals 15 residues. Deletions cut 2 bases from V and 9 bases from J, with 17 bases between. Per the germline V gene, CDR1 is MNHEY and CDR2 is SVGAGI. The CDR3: CASSYEFGRLREQFF. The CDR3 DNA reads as TGTGCCAGCAGTTACGAGTTTGGGCGCCTCCGTGAGCAGTTCTTC.

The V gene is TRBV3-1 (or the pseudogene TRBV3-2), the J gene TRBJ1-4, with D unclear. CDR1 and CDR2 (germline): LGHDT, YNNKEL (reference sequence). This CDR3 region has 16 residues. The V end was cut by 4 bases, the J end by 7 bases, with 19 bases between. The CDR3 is CASSPEPGRFREKLFF. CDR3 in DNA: TGTGCCAGCAGCCCAGAACCGGGTAGATTTCGTGAAAAACTGTTTTTT.

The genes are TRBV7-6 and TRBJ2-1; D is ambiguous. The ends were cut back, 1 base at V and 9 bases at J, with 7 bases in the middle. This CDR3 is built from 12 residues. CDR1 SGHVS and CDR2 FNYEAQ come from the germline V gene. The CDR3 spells CASSLVFPEQFF. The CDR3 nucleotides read TGTGCCAGCAGCTTAGTTTTTCCTGAGCAGTTCTTC. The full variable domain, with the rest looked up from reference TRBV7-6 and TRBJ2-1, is GAGVSQSPRYKVTKRGQDVALRCDPISGHVSLYWYRQALGQGPEFLTYFNYEAQQDKSGLPNDRFSAERPEGSISTLTIQRTEQRDSAMYRCASSLVFPEQFFGPGTRLTVL.

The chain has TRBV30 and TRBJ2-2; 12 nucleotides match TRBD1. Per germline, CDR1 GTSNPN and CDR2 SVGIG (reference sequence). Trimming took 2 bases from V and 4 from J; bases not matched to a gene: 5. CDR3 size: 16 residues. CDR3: CAWSPGTGGITGELFF. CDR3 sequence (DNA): TGTGCCTGGAGTCCCGGGACAGGGGGCATCACCGGGGAGCTGTTTTTT. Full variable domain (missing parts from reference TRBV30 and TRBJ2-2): SQTIHQWPATLVQPVGSPLSLECTVEGTSNPNLYWYRQAAGRGLQLLFYSVGIGQISSEVPQNLSASRPQDRQFILSSKKLLLSDSGFYLCAWSPGTGGITGELFFGEGSRLTVL.

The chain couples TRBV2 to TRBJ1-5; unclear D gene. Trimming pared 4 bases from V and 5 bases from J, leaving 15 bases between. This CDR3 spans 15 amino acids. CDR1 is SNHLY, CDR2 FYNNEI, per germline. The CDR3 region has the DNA TGTGCCAGCAGTGCCGGCGAAGCGGTTCATCAGCCCCAGCATTTT. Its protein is CASSAGEAVHQPQHF.

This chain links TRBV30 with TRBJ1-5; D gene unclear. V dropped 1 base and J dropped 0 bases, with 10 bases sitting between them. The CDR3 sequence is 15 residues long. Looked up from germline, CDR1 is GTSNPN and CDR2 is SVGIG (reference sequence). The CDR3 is CAWSGSEGSNQPQHF. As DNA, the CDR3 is TGTGCCTGGAGTGGGAGTGAGGGTAGCAATCAGCCCCAGCATTTT.

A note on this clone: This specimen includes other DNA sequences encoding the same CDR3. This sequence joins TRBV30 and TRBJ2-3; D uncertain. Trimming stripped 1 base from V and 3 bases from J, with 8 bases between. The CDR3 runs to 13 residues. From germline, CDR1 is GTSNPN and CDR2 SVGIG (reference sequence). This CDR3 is CAWSGGLTDTQYF. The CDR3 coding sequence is TGTGCCTGGAGTGGAGGTCTTACAGATACGCAGTATTTT.

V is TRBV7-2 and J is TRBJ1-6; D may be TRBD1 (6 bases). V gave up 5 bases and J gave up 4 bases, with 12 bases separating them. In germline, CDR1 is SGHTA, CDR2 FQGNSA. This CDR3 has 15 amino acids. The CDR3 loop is CASSLEQGYNSPLHF. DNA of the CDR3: TGTGCCAGCAGCCTCGAACAGGGATATAATTCACCCCTCCACTTT. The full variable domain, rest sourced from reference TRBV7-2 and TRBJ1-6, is GAGVSQSPSNKVTEKGKDVELRCDPISGHTALYWYRQSLGQGLEFLIYFQGNSAPDKSGLPSDRFSAERTGGSVSTLTIQRTQQEDSAVYLCASSLEQGYNSPLHFGNGTRLTVT.

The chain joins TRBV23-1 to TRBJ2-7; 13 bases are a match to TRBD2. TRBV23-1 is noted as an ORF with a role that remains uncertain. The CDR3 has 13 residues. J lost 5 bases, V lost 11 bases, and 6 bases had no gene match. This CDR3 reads CAVLAGGPHEQYF. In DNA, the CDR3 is TGCGCCGTACTAGCGGGAGGGCCTCACGAGCAGTACTTC.

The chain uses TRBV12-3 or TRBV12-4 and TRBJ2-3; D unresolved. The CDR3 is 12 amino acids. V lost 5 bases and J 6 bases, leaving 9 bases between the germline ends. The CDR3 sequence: CASSTYPDTQYF. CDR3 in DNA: TGTGCCAGCAGTACCTATCCGGATACGCAGTATTTT.

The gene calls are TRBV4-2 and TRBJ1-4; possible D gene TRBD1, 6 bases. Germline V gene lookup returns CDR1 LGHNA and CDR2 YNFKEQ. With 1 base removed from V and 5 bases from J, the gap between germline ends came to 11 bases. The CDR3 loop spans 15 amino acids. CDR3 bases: TGTGCCAGCAGCCAAGGAATTGGGACAAATGAAAAACTGTTTTTT. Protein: CASSQGIGTNEKLFF.

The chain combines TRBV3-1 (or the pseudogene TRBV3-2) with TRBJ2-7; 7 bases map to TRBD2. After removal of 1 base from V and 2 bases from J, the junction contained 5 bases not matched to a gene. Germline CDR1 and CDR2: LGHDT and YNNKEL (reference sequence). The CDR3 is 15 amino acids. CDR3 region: CASSQAGTNAYEQYF. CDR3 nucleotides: TGTGCCAGCAGCCAAGCCGGGACTAATGCCTACGAGCAGTACTTC.

The CDR3 bases are TGTGCCAGCAGTGAACAGAACAGCTATGGCTACACCTTC. This gives the protein CASSEQNSYGYTF. This rearrangement joins TRBV6-1 to TRBJ1-2; D ambiguous. Between the trimmed V and J ends, which lost 2 bases and 4 bases, there was a span of 8 bases. Germline assignment: CDR1 MNHNS and CDR2 SASEGT. CDR3 length: 13 residues.

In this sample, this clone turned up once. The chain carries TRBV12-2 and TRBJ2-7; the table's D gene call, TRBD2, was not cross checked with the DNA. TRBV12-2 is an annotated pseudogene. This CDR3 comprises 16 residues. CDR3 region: CASRFSPSGDTYEQYF. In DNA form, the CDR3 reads TGTGCAAGTCGCTTCTCGCCCAGCGGGGATACCTACGAGCAGTACTTC.

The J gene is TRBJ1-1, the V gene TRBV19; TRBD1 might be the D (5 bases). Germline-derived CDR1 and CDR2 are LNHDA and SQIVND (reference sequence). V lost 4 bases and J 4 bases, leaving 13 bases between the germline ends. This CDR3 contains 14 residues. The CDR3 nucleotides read TGTGCCAGTAGTACAGACAGAAGGCGCACTGAAGCTTTCTTT. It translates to CASSTDRRRTEAFF.

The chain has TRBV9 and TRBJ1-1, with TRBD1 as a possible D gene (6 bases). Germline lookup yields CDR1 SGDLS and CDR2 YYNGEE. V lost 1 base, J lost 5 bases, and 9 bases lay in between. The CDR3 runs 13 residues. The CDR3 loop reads CASSVIGGTEAFF. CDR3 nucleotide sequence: TGTGCCAGCAGCGTAATAGGGGGAACTGAAGCTTTCTTT.